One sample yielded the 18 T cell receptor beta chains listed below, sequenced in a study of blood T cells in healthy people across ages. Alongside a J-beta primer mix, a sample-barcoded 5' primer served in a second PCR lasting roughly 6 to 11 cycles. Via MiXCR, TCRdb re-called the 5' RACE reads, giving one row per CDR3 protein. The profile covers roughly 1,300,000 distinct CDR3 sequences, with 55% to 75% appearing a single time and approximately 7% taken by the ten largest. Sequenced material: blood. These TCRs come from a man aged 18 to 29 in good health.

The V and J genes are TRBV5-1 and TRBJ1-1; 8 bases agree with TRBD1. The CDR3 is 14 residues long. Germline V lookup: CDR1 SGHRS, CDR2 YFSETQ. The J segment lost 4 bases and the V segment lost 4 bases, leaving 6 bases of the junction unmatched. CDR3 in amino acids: CASSPDRGSTEAFF. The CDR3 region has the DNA TGCGCCAGCAGCCCCGACAGGGGAAGCACTGAAGCTTTCTTT.

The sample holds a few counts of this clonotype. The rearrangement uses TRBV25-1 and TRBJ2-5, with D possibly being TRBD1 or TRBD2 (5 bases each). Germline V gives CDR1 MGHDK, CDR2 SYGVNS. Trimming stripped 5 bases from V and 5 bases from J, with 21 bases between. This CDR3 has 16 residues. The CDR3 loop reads CASSTTYRGAEETQYF. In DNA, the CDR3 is TGTGCCAGCAGTACTACCTATCGGGGCGCGGAGGAGACCCAGTACTTC. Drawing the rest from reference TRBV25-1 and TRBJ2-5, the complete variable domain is EADIYQTPRYLVIGTGKKITLECSQTMGHDKMYWYQQDPGMELHLIHYSYGVNSTEKGDLSSESTVSRIRTEHFPLTLESARPSHTSQYLCASSTTYRGAEETQYFGPGTRLLVL.

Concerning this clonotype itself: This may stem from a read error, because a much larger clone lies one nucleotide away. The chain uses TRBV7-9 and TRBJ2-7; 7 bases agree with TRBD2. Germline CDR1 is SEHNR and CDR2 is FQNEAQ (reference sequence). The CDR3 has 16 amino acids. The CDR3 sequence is CVSSLVEAGDPYEQYF. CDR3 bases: TGTGTCAGCAGCTTAGTCGAGGCGGGAGACCCCTACGAGCAGTACTTC.

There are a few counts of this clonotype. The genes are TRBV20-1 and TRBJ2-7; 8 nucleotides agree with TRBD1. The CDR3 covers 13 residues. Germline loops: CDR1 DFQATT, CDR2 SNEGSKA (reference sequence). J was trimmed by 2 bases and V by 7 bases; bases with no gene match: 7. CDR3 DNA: TGCAGTGGCAGGACAGGGCCTACCTACGAGCAGTACTTC. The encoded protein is CSGRTGPTYEQYF.

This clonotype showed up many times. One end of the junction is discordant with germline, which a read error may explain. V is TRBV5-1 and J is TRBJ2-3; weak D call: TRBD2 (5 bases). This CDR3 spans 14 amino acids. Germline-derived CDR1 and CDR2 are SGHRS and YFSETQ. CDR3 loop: CASSLGGSTDTQYF. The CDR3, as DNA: TGTGCCAGCAGTTTGGGCGGGAGCACAGATACGCAGTATTTT.

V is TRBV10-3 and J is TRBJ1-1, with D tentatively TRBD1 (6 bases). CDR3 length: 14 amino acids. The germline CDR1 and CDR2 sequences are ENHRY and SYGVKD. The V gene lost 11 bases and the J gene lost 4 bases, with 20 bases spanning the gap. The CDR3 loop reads CASNGGGGSTEAFF. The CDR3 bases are TGTGCCTCCAACGGGGGAGGGGGATCCACTGAAGCTTTCTTT.

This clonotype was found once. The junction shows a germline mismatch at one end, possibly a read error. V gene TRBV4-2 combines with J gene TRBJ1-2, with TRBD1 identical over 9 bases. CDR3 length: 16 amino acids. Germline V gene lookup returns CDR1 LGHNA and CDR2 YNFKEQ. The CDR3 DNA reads TGTGCCGGCAGCCAGTCGTGGACAGGGGTTACCTATGGCTACACCTTC. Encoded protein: CAGSQSWTGVTYGYTF.

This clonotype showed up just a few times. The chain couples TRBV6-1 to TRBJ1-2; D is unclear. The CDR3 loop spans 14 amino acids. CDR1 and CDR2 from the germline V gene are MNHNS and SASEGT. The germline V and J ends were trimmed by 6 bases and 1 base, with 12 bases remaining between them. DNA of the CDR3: TGTGCCAGCAGACCTTCGGGGAGTAACTATGGCTACACCTTC. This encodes CASRPSGSNYGYTF.

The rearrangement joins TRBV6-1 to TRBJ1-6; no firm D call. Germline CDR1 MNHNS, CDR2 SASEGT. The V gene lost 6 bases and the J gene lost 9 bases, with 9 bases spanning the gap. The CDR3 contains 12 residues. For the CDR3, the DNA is TGTGCCAGCAGCGCCCCGGGTTCACCCCTCCACTTT. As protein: CASSAPGSPLHF.

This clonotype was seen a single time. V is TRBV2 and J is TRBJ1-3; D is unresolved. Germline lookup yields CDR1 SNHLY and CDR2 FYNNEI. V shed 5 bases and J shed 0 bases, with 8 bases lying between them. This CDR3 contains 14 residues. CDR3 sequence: CASSNSFSGNTIYF. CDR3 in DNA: TGTGCCAGCAGTAACAGCTTCTCTGGAAACACCATATATTTT. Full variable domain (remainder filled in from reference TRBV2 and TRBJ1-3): EPEVTQTPSHQVTQMGQEVILRCVPISNHLYFYWYRQILGQKVEFLVSFYNNEISEKSEIFDDQFSVERPDGSNFTLKIRSTKLEDSAMYFCASSNSFSGNTIYFGEGSWLTVV.

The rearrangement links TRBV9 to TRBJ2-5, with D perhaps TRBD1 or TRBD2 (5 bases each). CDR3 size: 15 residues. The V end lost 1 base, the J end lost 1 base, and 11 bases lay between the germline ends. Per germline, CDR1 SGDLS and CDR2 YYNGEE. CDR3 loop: CASSVRTGPQETQYF. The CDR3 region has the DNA TGTGCCAGCAGCGTAAGAACGGGACCCCAAGAGACCCAGTACTTC.

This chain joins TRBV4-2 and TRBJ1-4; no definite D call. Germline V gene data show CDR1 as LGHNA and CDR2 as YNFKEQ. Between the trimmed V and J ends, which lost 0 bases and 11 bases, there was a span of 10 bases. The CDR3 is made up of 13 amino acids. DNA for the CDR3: TGTGCCAGCAGCCAAGATACCCCGTACAAACTGTTTTTT. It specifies CASSQDTPYKLFF.

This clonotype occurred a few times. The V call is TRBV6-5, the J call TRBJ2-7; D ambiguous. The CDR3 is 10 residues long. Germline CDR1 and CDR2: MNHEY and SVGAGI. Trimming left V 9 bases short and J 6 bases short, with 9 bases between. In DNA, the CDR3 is TGTGCCAGTGGGGTCAGCGAGCAGTACTTC. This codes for CASGVSEQYF.

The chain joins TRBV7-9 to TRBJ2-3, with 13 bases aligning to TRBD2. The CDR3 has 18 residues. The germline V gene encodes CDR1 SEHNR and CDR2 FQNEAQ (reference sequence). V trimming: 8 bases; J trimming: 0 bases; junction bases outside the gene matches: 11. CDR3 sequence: CASWRTSGGPSSTDTQYF. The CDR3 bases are TGTGCCAGCTGGAGGACTAGCGGGGGTCCCTCTAGCACAGATACGCAGTATTTT.

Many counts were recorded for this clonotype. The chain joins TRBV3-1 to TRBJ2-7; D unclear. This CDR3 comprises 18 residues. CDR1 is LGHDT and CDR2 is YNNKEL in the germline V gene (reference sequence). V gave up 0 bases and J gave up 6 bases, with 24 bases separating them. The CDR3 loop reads CASSQDGRTRLGFIEQYF. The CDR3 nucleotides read TGTGCCAGCAGCCAAGATGGACGGACCCGCTTAGGTTTTATCGAGCAGTACTTC.

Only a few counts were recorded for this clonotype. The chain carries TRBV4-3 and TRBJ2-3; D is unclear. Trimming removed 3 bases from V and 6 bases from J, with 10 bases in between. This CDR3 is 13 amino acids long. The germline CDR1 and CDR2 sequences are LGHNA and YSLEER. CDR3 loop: CASSHRKFDTQYF. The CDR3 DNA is TGCGCCAGCAGCCATCGAAAGTTTGATACGCAGTATTTT.

The CDR3: CASSQGTDRETQYF. The CDR3 coding sequence is TGTGCCAGCAGCCAAGGGACAGACCGGGAGACCCAGTACTTC. The rearrangement links TRBV4-2 to TRBJ2-5; D is perhaps TRBD1 (6 bases). The CDR3 totals 14 residues. V dropped 1 base and J dropped 5 bases, with 11 bases sitting between them. Germline V lookup: CDR1 LGHNA, CDR2 YNFKEQ.

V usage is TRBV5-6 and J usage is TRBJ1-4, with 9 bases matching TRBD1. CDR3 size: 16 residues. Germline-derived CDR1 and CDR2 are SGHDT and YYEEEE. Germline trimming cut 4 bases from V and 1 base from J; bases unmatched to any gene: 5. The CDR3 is CASSTTGGITNEKLFF. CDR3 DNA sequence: TGTGCCAGCAGCACAACAGGGGGCATAACTAATGAAAAACTGTTTTTT. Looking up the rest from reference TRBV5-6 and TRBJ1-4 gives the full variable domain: DAGVTQSPTHLIKTRGQQVTLRCSPKSGHDTVSWYQQALGQGPQFIFQYYEEEERQRGNFPDRFSGHQFPNYSSELNVNALLLGDSALYLCASSTTGGITNEKLFFGSGTQLSVL.